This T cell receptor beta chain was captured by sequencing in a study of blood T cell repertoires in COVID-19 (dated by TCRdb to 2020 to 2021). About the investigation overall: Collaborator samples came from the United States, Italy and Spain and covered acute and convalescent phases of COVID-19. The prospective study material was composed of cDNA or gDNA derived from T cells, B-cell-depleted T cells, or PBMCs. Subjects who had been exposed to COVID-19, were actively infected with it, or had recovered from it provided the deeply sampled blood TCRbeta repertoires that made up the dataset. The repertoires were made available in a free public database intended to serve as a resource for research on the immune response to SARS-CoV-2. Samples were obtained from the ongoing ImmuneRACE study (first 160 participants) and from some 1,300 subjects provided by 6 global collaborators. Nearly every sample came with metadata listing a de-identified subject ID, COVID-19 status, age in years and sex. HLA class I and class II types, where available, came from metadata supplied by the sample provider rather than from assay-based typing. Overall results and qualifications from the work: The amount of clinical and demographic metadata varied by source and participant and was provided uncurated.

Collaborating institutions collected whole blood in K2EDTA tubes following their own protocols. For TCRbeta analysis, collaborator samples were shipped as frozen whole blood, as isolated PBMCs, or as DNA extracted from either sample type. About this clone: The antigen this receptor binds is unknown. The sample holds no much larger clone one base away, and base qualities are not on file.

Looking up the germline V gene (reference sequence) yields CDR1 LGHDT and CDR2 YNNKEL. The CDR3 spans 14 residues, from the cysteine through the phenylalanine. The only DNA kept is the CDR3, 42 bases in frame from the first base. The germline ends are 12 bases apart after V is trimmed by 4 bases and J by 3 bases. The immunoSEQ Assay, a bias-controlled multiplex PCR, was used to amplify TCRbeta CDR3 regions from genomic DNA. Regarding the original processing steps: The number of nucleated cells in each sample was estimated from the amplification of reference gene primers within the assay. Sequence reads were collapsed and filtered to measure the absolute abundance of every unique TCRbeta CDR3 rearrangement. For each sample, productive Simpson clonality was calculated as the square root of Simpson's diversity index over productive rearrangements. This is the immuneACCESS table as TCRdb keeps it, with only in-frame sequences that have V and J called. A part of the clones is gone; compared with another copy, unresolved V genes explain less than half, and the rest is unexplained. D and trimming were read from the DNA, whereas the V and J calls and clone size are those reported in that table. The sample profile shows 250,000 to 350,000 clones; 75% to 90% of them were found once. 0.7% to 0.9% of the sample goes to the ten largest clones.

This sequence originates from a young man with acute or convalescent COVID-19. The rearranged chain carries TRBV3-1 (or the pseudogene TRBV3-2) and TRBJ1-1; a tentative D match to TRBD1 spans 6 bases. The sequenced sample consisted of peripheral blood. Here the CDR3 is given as CASSPTQGYTEAFF. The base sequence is TGTGCCAGCAGCCCAACCCAGGGGTACACTGAAGCTTTCTTT.